The rows below give T cell receptor beta chains drawn from one sample of a study of regulatory T cells in long-lasting Graves disease. From the multiplex PCR reads, TCRdb called clonotypes with MiXCR, one entry per CDR3 protein. The sample includes 500,000 or so distinct CDR3 sequences, 16% of them seen just once. These records were also assigned to another study, of T cells in Graves' hyperthyroidism and ophthalmopathy.

The sample in question was peripheral blood mononuclear cells (PBMCs), obtained at new diagnosis, from a patient treated with antithyroid drugs. Receptors originate from a man between 40 and 49 years old with Graves disease. CDR3s include the opening cysteine and the closing phenylalanine or tryptophan. The D gene is left open where the match is weak. Clone size is shown for a subset of rows, as once, few, many or a class of expanded clone.

TRBD1,many,TRBJ2-1,TRBV24-1,17,TGTGCCACCAGTGATTGGAATGACAGGGTTTCCTACAATGAGCAGTTCTTC,CATSDWNDRVSYNEQFF
NA,NA,TRBJ2-7,TRBV20-1,16,TGCAGTGCTAGTCGGGGGTGGGGCAGGGGGGCCTACGAGCAGTACTTC,CSASRGWGRGAYEQYF
NA,many,TRBJ1-1,TRBV28,14,TGTGCCAGCAGTTTAACCGGGGCTGGCACTGAAGCTTTCTTT,CASSLTGAGTEAFF
NA,many,TRBJ2-1,TRBV28,11,TGTGCCAGCAGTTTATTATTCGAGCAGTTCTTC,CASSLLFEQFF
NA,many,TRBJ1-2,TRBV28,13,TGTGCCAGCAGGACTCGGGGGGGCATAGGCTACACCTTC,CASRTRGGIGYTF
NA,NA,TRBJ2-2,TRBV5-1,15,TGCGCCAGCAGCTTGGGTCGGGCCTCGACCGGGGAGCTGTTTTTT,CASSLGRASTGELFF
NA,NA,TRBJ2-7,TRBV5-1,15,TGCGCCAGCAGCACCCTCCCAGGGCCGGCCTACGAGCAGTACTTC,CASSTLPGPAYEQYF
TRBD2,many,TRBJ2-4,TRBV20-1,14,TGCAGTGCTAGAGGGACTAGCGGGATTTTAATTGAGTACTTC,CSARGTSGILIEYF
NA,few,TRBJ2-1,TRBV10-3,14,TGTGCCATCAGCGGGCTGGGGGGGGCCAATGAGCAGTTCTTC,CAISGLGGANEQFF
NA,NA,TRBJ2-7,TRBV14,13,TGTGCCAGCAGCCAAGACTCCGTCTACGAGCAGTACTTC,CASSQDSVYEQYF
NA,many,TRBJ2-7,TRBV12-3/TRBV12-4,13,TGTGCCAGCAGTTTATGGGGGCTCAACGAGCAGTACTTC,CASSLWGLNEQYF
NA,few,TRBJ2-7,TRBV19,13,TGTGCCAGTAGTATATATTCAGGATACGAGCAGTACTTC,CASSIYSGYEQYF
TRBD2,NA,TRBJ2-1,TRBV20-1,15,TGCAGTGCTTTAGCCGGGACTAGCGTTTATAATGAGCAGTTCTTC,CSALAGTSVYNEQFF
TRBD2,many,TRBJ2-5,TRBV18,16,TGTGCCAGCTCAACAGGACTAGCGGGAGTCGCGGAGACCCAGTACTTC,CASSTGLAGVAETQYF
TRBD2,NA,TRBJ2-1,TRBV12-3/TRBV12-4,19,TGTGCCAGCAGTCCCGGATTCCCGACTAGCGGGAGGGCAGTCACTGAGCAGTTCTTC,CASSPGFPTSGRAVTEQFF
NA,few,TRBJ2-1,TRBV2,14,TGTGCCAGCAGTGTACCGGGCTCCTACAATGAGCAGTTCTTC,CASSVPGSYNEQFF
NA,many,TRBJ2-7,TRBV3-1,16,TGTGCCAGCAGCCCGATCCCTAGCGATTACTCCTACGAGCAGTACTTC,CASSPIPSDYSYEQYF
TRBD2,NA,TRBJ2-1,TRBV12-3/TRBV12-4,16,TGTGCCAGCAGCGGACTAGCGGGAGGGCCGGATAATGAGCAGTTCTTC,CASSGLAGGPDNEQFF
TRBD2,NA,TRBJ2-3,TRBV27,20,TGTGCCAGCAGTTTACACGAATGGAGACTAGCGGAGCAAAGCACAGATACGCAGTATTTT,CASSLHEWRLAEQSTDTQYF
NA,many,TRBJ2-5,TRBV12-3/TRBV12-4,15,TGTGCCAGCAGTTCCGGTGTCACGGCCGGGGAGACCCAGTACTTC,CASSSGVTAGETQYF
NA,few,TRBJ2-5,TRBV3-1,11,TGTGCCAGCAGCCATGGAGCTTGGCAGTACTTC,CASSHGAWQYF
NA,few,TRBJ2-5,TRBV29-1,12,TGCAGCGTTGAACCGGACCAAGAGACCCAGTACTTC,CSVEPDQETQYF
NA,many,TRBJ2-1,TRBV24-1,15,TGTGCCACCAGTGATTTGAGGCGCACCTACAATGAGCAGTTCTTC,CATSDLRRTYNEQFF
TRBD2,few,TRBJ2-1,TRBV4-1,16,TGCGCCAGCAGCCAAGGGTTTCCTAGCGGGAACAATGAGCAGTTCTTC,CASSQGFPSGNNEQFF